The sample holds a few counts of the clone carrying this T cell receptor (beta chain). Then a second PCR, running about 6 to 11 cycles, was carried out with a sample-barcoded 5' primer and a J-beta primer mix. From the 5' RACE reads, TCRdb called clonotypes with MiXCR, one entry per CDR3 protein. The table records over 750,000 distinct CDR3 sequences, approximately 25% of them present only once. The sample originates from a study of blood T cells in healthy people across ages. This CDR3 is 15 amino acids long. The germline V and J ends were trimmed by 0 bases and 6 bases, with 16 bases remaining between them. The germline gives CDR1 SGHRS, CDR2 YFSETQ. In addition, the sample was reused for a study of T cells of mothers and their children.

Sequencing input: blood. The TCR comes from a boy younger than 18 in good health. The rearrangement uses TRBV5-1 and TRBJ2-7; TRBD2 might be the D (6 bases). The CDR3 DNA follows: TGCGCCAGCAGCTTGGCGGAACCGGGAGAAACCGAGCAGTACTTC. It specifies CASSLAEPGETEQYF.